The 7 T cell receptor beta chains below come from one sample, sequenced in a study of blood T cell repertoires in COVID-19. The repertoire was sequenced with immunoSEQ multiplex PCR; TCRdb's copy has only in-frame clones and lacks some. This sample has about 300,000 clones; 85% to 90% occur once, and the top ten carry 3.5% to 4.5%. The sample comprised PBMCs or T cells enriched from blood (not recorded which). The origin of the receptors is a man aged 25 to 40 who had recovered from COVID-19.

This clone was counted at least ten times. This sequence joins TRBV5-1 and TRBJ1-4; no clear D gene. The CDR3 extends over 14 amino acids. The germline V and J ends were trimmed by 3 bases and 7 bases, with 13 bases remaining between them. Germline CDR1 SGHRS, CDR2 YFSETQ. CDR3 in DNA: TGCGCCAGCAGCTCTGGACTGTCGGGTGAAAAACTGTTTTTT. As protein: CASSSGLSGEKLFF.

The table lists this clone with a few counts. This sequence joins TRBV3-1 (or the pseudogene TRBV3-2) and TRBJ1-4; 8 positions match TRBD1. V was clipped by 5 bases and J by 4 bases; unmatched bases: 9. Germline loops: CDR1 LGHDT, CDR2 YNNKEL (reference sequence). The CDR3 consists of 16 residues. This CDR3 is CASSYRGNSFNEKLFF. The CDR3 DNA is TGTGCCAGCAGCTACAGGGGGAACAGCTTTAATGAAAAACTGTTTTTT.

This rearrangement joins TRBV7-9 to TRBJ2-1; 9 positions match TRBD2. This CDR3 has 16 amino acids. J was trimmed by 10 bases and V by 5 bases; bases with no gene match: 15. The germline CDR1 and CDR2 sequences are SEHNR and FQNEAQ (reference sequence). The CDR3 here is CASSVGLARFFDEQFF. CDR3 DNA sequence: TGTGCCAGCAGCGTCGGACTAGCGAGGTTCTTCGACGAGCAGTTCTTC.

This sequence joins TRBV29-1 and TRBJ2-1; 11 bases are a match to TRBD2. Germline V lookup: CDR1 SQVTM, CDR2 ANQGSEA. CDR3 length: 18 residues. The junction had 11 bases not matched to a gene; V was cut back by 4 bases and J by 0 bases. CDR3 loop: CSVVPRGTSGSSYNEQFF. The CDR3 nucleotides are TGCAGCGTTGTCCCCAGAGGGACTAGCGGAAGCTCCTACAATGAGCAGTTCTTC.

The rearrangement joins TRBV11-2 to TRBJ2-2; 7 bases are shared with TRBD2. The germline V gene encodes CDR1 SGHAT and CDR2 FQNNGV. The CDR3 has 15 amino acids. V was pared by 6 bases and J by 7 bases, with 11 bases of the junction left unmatched. CDR3 residues: CASSRDGGNGGELFF. The CDR3, as DNA: TGTGCCAGCAGTCGTGACGGGGGGAACGGCGGGGAGCTGTTTTTT.

This sequence joins TRBV5-6 and TRBJ2-1; the match to TRBD2 covers 14 bases. V gave up 3 bases and J gave up 4 bases; unmatched junction bases: 6. The germline CDR1 and CDR2 sequences are SGHDT and YYEEEE. This CDR3 spans 17 amino acids. This CDR3 is CASSWVTSGGVYNEQFF. The CDR3 DNA sequence: TGTGCCAGCAGCTGGGTGACTAGCGGGGGGGTGTACAATGAGCAGTTCTTC.

This chain uses TRBV27 with TRBJ2-1; D is undetermined. V gave up 3 bases and J gave up 9 bases, with 9 bases separating them. This CDR3 is 12 amino acids long. Germline V CDR1 and CDR2: MNHEY, SMNVEV (reference sequence). The CDR3 DNA reads TGTGCCAGCAGTTTTCTAGGCGGTGAGCAGTTCTTC. Its translation is CASSFLGGEQFF.